This TCR beta chain was identified during a study of control samples from healthy donors and cancer patients. The CDR3 totals 14 residues. Germline CDR1 KGHSH, CDR2 LQKENI. Trimming removed 6 bases from V and 3 bases from J, with 12 bases in between. Sequencing was performed with immunoSEQ multiplex PCR; in TCRdb, only in-frame clones are kept and a portion is missing. Altogether about 88,000 clones are present, 90% to 95% being singletons, with the ten largest covering 6.5% to 9.5%. This clone was observed a handful of times. Input material: blood. The origin of this receptor is a man aged 18 to 29 in good health. J is TRBJ2-1 and V is TRBV18, with a weak D call TRBD1 (5 bases). DNA for the CDR3: TGTGCCAGCTCCCTACAGGACCACTACAATGAGCAGTTCTTC. This sequence encodes CASSLQDHYNEQFF.